Listed here are 13 T cell receptor beta chains from one sample, sequenced in a study of cytomegalovirus exposure and HLA in healthy donors. Primers for the PCR totalled 60 Vbeta and 13 Jbeta. Sequenced by immunoSEQ multiplex PCR; TCRdb stores in-frame clones only, minus some. The sample has some 150,000 clones; about 70% are singletons. The material sequenced was PBMCs. The receptor source for this set is a middle-aged woman in good health and CMV-seronegative.

This chain uses TRBV5-6 with TRBJ1-5; D call uncertain. Germline values: CDR1 SGHDT, CDR2 YYEEEE. Trimming removed 2 bases from V and 0 bases from J, with 3 bases in between. The CDR3 is 13 amino acids. The CDR3 protein is CASSLASNQPQHF. The CDR3 nucleotides read TGTGCCAGCAGCTTAGCTAGCAATCAGCCCCAGCATTTT.

The CDR3 sequence is CASSPQDRVGAVRYEQYF. CDR3 in DNA: TGCGCCAGCAGCCCACAAGACAGGGTTGGCGCGGTACGCTACGAGCAGTACTTC. The V gene is TRBV5-1, the J gene TRBJ2-7; 7 bases align to TRBD1. Germline V gene sequence: CDR1 SGHRS, CDR2 YFSETQ. The CDR3 covers 18 residues. V was clipped by 4 bases and J by 3 bases; unmatched bases: 19.

The V call is TRBV9, the J call TRBJ2-3; 10 nucleotides line up with TRBD2. Germline V gene lookup returns CDR1 SGDLS and CDR2 YYNGEE. The CDR3 is made up of 17 amino acids. J was trimmed by 0 bases and V by 2 bases; bases with no gene match: 6. Here the CDR3 DNA reads TGTGCCAGCAGCGTGTCAGTAGCGGGGGGAAGCACAGATACGCAGTATTTT. Its translation is CASSVSVAGGSTDTQYF. Looking up the rest from reference TRBV9 and TRBJ2-3 gives the full variable domain: DSGVTQTPKHLITATGQRVTLRCSPRSGDLSVYWYQQSLDQGLQFLIQYYNGEERAKGNILERFSAQQFPDLHSELNLSSLELGDSALYFCASSVSVAGGSTDTQYFGPGTRLTVL.

This clone was recorded a few times. This sequence joins TRBV7-9 and TRBJ2-3; D is possibly TRBD1 (7 bases). Germline V gene sequence: CDR1 SEHNR, CDR2 FQNEAQ (reference sequence). The germline V and J ends were trimmed by 1 base and 5 bases, with 10 bases remaining between them. The CDR3 extends over 14 amino acids. In nucleotides, the CDR3 is TGTGCCAGCAGCTTAGGGCAGGGGGGAGATACGCAGTATTTT. Protein product: CASSLGQGGDTQYF.

The gene calls are TRBV19 and TRBJ1-1; D gene ambiguous. The CDR3 has 13 amino acids. V was cut by 3 bases and J by 1 base, with 6 bases left in between. Germline values: CDR1 LNHDA, CDR2 SQIVND (reference sequence). DNA of the CDR3: TGTGCCAGTAGTATTAACAGGAACACTGAAGCTTTCTTT. It encodes CASSINRNTEAFF. The entire variable domain, with the rest obtained from reference TRBV19 and TRBJ1-1, is as follows: DGGITQSPKYLFRKEGQNVTLSCEQNLNHDAMYWYRQDPGQGLRLIYYSQIVNDFQKGDIAEGYSVSREKKESFPLTVTSAQKNPTAFYLCASSINRNTEAFFGQGTRLTVV.

This chain connects TRBV6-5 to TRBJ1-2; no reliable D call. The CDR3 is 13 amino acids. The V end was cut by 4 bases, the J end by 1 base, with 7 bases between. Germline lookup yields CDR1 MNHEY and CDR2 SVGAGI. The CDR3 DNA reads TGTGCCAGCAGTTTTACGGTTAACTATGGCTACACCTTC. Its translation: CASSFTVNYGYTF.

The CDR3 DNA reads TGTGCCAGCAGTGAACGGGGGGCCAAAAACATTCAGTACTTC. It specifies CASSERGAKNIQYF. The chain links TRBV6-1 to TRBJ2-4; D might be TRBD2 (6 bases). V gave up 2 bases and J gave up 1 base, with 6 bases separating them. Germline lookup yields CDR1 MNHNS and CDR2 SASEGT. The CDR3 covers 14 residues.

This chain joins TRBV4-2 and TRBJ2-7; 7 bases agree with TRBD1. This CDR3 contains 15 residues. CDR1 is LGHNA, CDR2 YNFKEQ, per germline. After removal of 2 bases from V and 3 bases from J, the junction contained 7 bases not matched to a gene. CDR3 DNA: TGTGCCAGCAGCCAAAACCGGGACAGTAGCTACGAGCAGTACTTC. Its translation: CASSQNRDSSYEQYF.

This rearrangement joins TRBV10-3 to TRBJ1-1; 12 bases are shared with TRBD1. V was pared by 1 base and J by 3 bases, with 9 bases of the junction left unmatched. CDR3 length: 18 residues. The V gene's germline CDR1 is ENHRY and CDR2 SYGVKD. The chain's CDR3 is CAISELGTGGVRDTEAFF. The CDR3 DNA sequence: TGTGCCATCAGTGAGTTGGGGACAGGGGGCGTAAGGGACACTGAAGCTTTCTTT.

This clone occurred once. V and J are TRBV30 and TRBJ2-3, with a weak D call TRBD2 (6 bases). The germline V gene has CDR1 GTSNPN and CDR2 SVGIG (reference sequence). V was clipped by 1 base and J by 0 bases, with 11 bases between them. The CDR3 spans 15 residues. The CDR3 loop is CAWSDSGLSTDTQYF. CDR3 nucleotides: TGTGCCTGGAGTGACTCGGGACTTAGCACAGATACGCAGTATTTT.

This clone was counted a few times. The chain combines TRBV27 with TRBJ2-7; TRBD1 agrees at 10 bases. Per germline, CDR1 MNHEY and CDR2 SMNVEV (reference sequence). The V segment lost 4 bases and the J segment 0 bases; nucleotides outside the gene matches: 3. There are 15 residues in the CDR3. CDR3 nucleotides: TGTGCCAGCAGTTCGGGGACAGGGGCCTCCTACGAGCAGTACTTC. Amino acids: CASSSGTGASYEQYF.

This clone has more than one count but fewer than ten. The chain employs TRBV7-2 and TRBJ2-5, with 7 bases aligning to TRBD2. Near its end, the DNA agrees better with TRBJ2-7, so the J call may be wrong. This CDR3 is built from 14 residues. Germline V lookup: CDR1 SGHTA, CDR2 FQGNSA. The CDR3: CASSLVAGDYEQYF. In DNA, the CDR3 is TGTGCCAGCAGCTTAGTTGCGGGGGACTACGAGCAGTACTTC.

A few counts support this clone. CDR3 nucleotide sequence: TGTGCCAGCAGTCCGTATAGCGGGGGGGCCTACGAGCAGTACTTC. Encoded protein: CASSPYSGGAYEQYF. The V and J genes are TRBV28 and TRBJ2-7, with 11 bases fitting TRBD2. J was trimmed by 2 bases and V by 5 bases; bases with no gene match: 5. Germline CDR1 is MDHEN and CDR2 is SYDVKM. The CDR3 covers 15 residues.